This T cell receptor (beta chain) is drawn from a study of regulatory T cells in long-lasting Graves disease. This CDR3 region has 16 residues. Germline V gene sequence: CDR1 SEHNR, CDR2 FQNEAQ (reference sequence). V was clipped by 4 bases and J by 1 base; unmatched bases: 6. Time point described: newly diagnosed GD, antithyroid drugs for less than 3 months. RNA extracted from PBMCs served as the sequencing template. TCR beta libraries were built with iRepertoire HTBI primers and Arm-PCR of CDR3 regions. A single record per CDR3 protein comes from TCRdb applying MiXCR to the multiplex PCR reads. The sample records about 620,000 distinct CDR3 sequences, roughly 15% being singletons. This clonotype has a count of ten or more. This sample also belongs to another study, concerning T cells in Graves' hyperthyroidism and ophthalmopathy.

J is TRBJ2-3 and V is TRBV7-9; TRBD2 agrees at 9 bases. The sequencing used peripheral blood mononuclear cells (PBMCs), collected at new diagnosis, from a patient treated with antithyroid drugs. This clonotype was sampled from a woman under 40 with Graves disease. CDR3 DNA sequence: TGTGCCAGCAGCTCGGCCCCTAGCGGGGGCACAGATACGCAGTATTTT. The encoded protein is CASSSAPSGGTDTQYF.